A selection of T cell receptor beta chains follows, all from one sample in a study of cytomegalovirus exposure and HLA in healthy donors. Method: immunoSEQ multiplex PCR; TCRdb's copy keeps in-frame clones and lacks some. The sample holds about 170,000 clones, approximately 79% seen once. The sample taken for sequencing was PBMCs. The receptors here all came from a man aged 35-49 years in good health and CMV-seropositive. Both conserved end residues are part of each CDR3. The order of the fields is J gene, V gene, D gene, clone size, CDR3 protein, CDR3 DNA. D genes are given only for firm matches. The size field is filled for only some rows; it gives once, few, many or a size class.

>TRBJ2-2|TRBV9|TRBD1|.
CASSGLRDSRTGELFF
TGTGCCAGCAGCGGGCTCCGGGACAGCCGGACCGGGGAGCTGTTTTTT
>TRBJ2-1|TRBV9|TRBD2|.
CASSPQTSGGQGNEQFF
TGTGCCAGCAGCCCTCAGACTAGCGGGGGGCAGGGCAATGAGCAGTTCTTC
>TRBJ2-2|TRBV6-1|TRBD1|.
CASRPGQGGVGELFF
TGTGCCAGCAGGCCGGGACAGGGAGGGGTCGGGGAGCTGTTTTTT
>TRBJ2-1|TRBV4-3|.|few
CASSQEGAEQFF
TGCGCCAGCAGCCAAGAAGGGGCTGAGCAGTTCTTC
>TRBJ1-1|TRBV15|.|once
CATSRTRALRTEAFF
TGTGCCACCAGCAGAACCAGGGCACTGAGGACTGAAGCTTTCTTT
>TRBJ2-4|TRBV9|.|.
CASSVNREDGKNIQYF
TGTGCCAGCAGCGTGAACAGGGAAGATGGCAAAAACATTCAGTACTTC
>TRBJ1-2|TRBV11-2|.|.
CASSLTGPFNYGYTF
TGTGCCAGCAGCTTGACAGGACCTTTTAACTATGGCTACACCTTC
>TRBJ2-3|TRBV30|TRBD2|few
CASSAGGNTDTQYF
TGTGCCTCCTCAGCGGGGGGGAACACAGATACGCAGTATTTT
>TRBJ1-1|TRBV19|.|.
CATQREGGNTEAFF
TGTGCCACCCAGCGAGAGGGAGGGAACACTGAAGCTTTCTTT
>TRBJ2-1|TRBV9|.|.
CASSVGVLSSYNEQFF
TGTGCCAGCAGCGTCGGAGTTTTGAGCTCCTACAATGAGCAGTTCTTC
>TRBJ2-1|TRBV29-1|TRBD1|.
CSVEAGQGANNEQFF
TGCAGCGTTGAAGCGGGACAGGGGGCTAACAATGAGCAGTTCTTC
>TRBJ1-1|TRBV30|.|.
CAFGSTANTEAFF
TGTGCCTTTGGGAGTACAGCGAACACTGAAGCTTTCTTT
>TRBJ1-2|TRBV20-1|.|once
CTNQSYGYTF
TGCACCAATCAGTCCTATGGCTACACCTTC
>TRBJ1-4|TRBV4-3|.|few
CASSQVPGSTNEKLFF
TGCGCCAGCAGCCAAGTCCCAGGTTCAACTAATGAAAAACTGTTTTTT
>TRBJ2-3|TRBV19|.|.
CASTLGGTKSHTQYF
TGTGCCAGTACCCTAGGGGGGACTAAGAGCCATACGCAGTATTTT
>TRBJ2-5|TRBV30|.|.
CAWSELRAQETQYF
TGTGCCTGGAGTGAGCTGAGGGCCCAAGAGACCCAGTACTTC
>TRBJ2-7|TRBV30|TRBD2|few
CAWSVQRGGYYEQYF
TGTGCCTGGAGTGTACAGCGGGGGGGCTACTACGAGCAGTACTTC
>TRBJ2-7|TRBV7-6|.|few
CASSLEVGQGSYEQYF
TGTGCCAGCAGCTTAGAAGTTGGGCAGGGCTCCTACGAGCAGTACTTC
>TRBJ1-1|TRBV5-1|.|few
CASSLAGGTNTEAFF
TGCGCCAGCAGCTTAGCCGGGGGGACCAACACTGAAGCTTTCTTT
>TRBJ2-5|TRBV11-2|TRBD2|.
CASSLELAGGQETQYF
TGTGCCAGCAGCTTAGAGCTAGCGGGGGGCCAAGAGACCCAGTACTTC
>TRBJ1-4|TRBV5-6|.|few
CASSRTDEKLFF
TGTGCCAGCAGCCGGACAGATGAAAAACTGTTTTTT
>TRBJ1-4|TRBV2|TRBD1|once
CASMTTGRTANEKLFF
TGTGCCAGTATGACGACAGGGCGGACGGCTAATGAAAAACTGTTTTTT
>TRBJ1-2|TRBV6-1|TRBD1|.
CASSEESGGFFYGYTF
TGTGCCAGCAGTGAAGAGTCAGGGGGCTTTTTCTATGGCTACACCTTC
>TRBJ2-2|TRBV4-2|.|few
CASSLKAGIGELFF
TGTGCCAGCAGCTTGAAGGCAGGAATCGGGGAGCTGTTTTTT
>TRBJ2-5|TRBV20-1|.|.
CSARVSAGQYF
TGCAGTGCTAGAGTAAGCGCCGGGCAGTACTTC
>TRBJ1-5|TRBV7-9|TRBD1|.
CASSGDRDSTYQPQHF
TGTGCCAGCAGCGGGGACCGGGACAGCACTTATCAGCCCCAGCATTTT